This TCR beta chain derives from a study of blood T cell repertoires in COVID-19. Whole-study context: PBMCs, B-cell-depleted T cells, or T cells provided the cDNA or gDNA that made up the material.

CDR3 length: 15 residues. V lost 5 bases, J lost 7 bases, and 18 bases lay in between. CDR1 and CDR2 (germline): MNHEY, SMNVEV (reference sequence). Followed over time, Seattle patients had been enrolled while infection was active. As processed by the authors: Amplifying reference gene primers gave estimates of nucleated cell counts. Sequenced by immunoSEQ multiplex PCR; TCRdb stores in-frame clones only, minus some. That table gives V, J and clone size, and the DNA gave D and trimming. Of 200,000 to 250,000 clones in the sample, more than 85% were seen once. Sequenced: peripheral blood. V and J are TRBV27 and TRBJ2-1, with D possibly being TRBD2 (6 bases). The TCR originated in a woman in her fifties or sixties with COVID-19, enrolled during active disease. CDR3 amino acids: CASSVTSFLINEQFF. CDR3 bases: TGTGCCAGCAGTGTAACTAGCTTCCTTATTAATGAGCAGTTCTTC.